Each of the 19 T cell receptor beta chains below was sequenced from the same sample in a study of blood T cell repertoires in COVID-19. Clones were sequenced by immunoSEQ multiplex PCR, and TCRdb holds only the in-frame ones, with some missing. The profile covers approximately 240,000 clones, with approximately 80% appearing a single time and approximately 1.4% taken by the ten largest. Input material: PBMCs or T cells enriched from blood (not recorded which). These receptors originate from a woman aged 40-49 years with acute COVID-19.

The chain employs TRBV6-6 and TRBJ2-1, with TRBD2 matching over 8 bases. V dropped 8 bases and J dropped 8; count of bases not matched to a gene: 5. The CDR3 covers 12 residues. Per germline, CDR1 MNHNY and CDR2 SVGAGI (reference sequence). CDR3 bases: TGTGCCAGCGGGAGCGGGAGCCATGAGCAGTTCTTC. As protein: CASGSGSHEQFF.

This chain connects TRBV13 to TRBJ2-7, with 9 nucleotides matching TRBD2. The CDR3 consists of 15 residues. V lost 1 base to trimming and J lost 4 bases; unmatched junction nucleotides: 5. The germline gives CDR1 PRHDT, CDR2 FYEKMQ (reference sequence). CDR3 DNA: TGTGCCAGCAGCTTAGCGCTCACTAGCGGGTACGAGCAGTACTTC. Translated: CASSLALTSGYEQYF.

The rearrangement joins TRBV9 to TRBJ2-6; 8 nucleotides agree with TRBD2. Germline V gene sequence: CDR1 SGDLS, CDR2 YYNGEE. This CDR3 region has 17 residues. Germline trimming cut 0 bases from V and 0 bases from J; bases unmatched to any gene: 2. CDR3 nucleotides: TGTGCCAGCAGCGTAGCGGGGGGGGTCTCTGGGGCCAACGTCCTGACTTTC. This codes for CASSVAGGVSGANVLTF.

The chain links TRBV7-8 to TRBJ2-7, with D perhaps TRBD2 (6 bases). V lost 5 bases and J 2 bases, leaving 13 bases between the germline ends. Germline V lookup: CDR1 SGHVS, CDR2 FQNEAQ. The CDR3 runs to 14 residues. DNA of the CDR3: TGTGCCAGCAGCGAGACATGGGGGGCCTACGAGCAGTACTTC. Translating it yields CASSETWGAYEQYF.

The V gene is TRBV7-2, the J gene TRBJ2-5; TRBD2 agrees at 7 bases. CDR1 and CDR2 from the germline V gene are SGHTA and FQGNSA. This CDR3 region has 15 residues. V was clipped by 5 bases and J by 2 bases; unmatched bases: 8. For the CDR3, the DNA is TGTGCCAGCAGCAACCCTGCCGGGGGGCAAGAGACCCAGTACTTC. Translating gives CASSNPAGGQETQYF. The entire variable domain, with the rest obtained from reference TRBV7-2 and TRBJ2-5, is as follows: GAGVSQSPSNKVTEKGKDVELRCDPISGHTALYWYRQSLGQGLEFLIYFQGNSAPDKSGLPSDRFSAERTGGSVSTLTIQRTQQEDSAVYLCASSNPAGGQETQYFGPGTRLLVL.

This clone was seen just once. The chain links TRBV19 to TRBJ2-5; tentatively, D is TRBD2 (6 bases). The V gene lost 5 bases and the J gene lost 5 bases, with 12 bases spanning the gap. The CDR3 is 13 amino acids. Germline CDR1 is LNHDA and CDR2 is SQIVND (reference sequence). CDR3 residues: CASSPTGGETQYF. CDR3 DNA sequence: TGTGCCAGTAGTCCCACAGGAGGGGAGACCCAGTACTTC. Filled out from reference TRBV19 and TRBJ2-5, the complete variable domain reads DGGITQSPKYLFRKEGQNVTLSCEQNLNHDAMYWYRQDPGQGLRLIYYSQIVNDFQKGDIAEGYSVSREKKESFPLTVTSAQKNPTAFYLCASSPTGGETQYFGPGTRLLVL.

This chain connects TRBV24-1 to TRBJ2-7; D unresolved. Germline V gives CDR1 KGHDR, CDR2 SFDVKD. The CDR3 consists of 11 residues. V was clipped by 4 bases and J by 2 bases, with 2 bases between them. The CDR3 here is CATSDAYEQYF. The CDR3 nucleotides read TGTGCCACCAGTGACGCCTACGAGCAGTACTTC.

The rearrangement links TRBV19 to TRBJ2-2; TRBD2 might be the D (6 bases). This CDR3 is 14 amino acids long. Looked up from germline, CDR1 is LNHDA and CDR2 is SQIVND (reference sequence). The V end was cut by 7 bases, the J end by 3 bases, with 12 bases between. DNA for the CDR3: TGTGCCAGTACCGTAGCGGTTTACACCGGGGAGCTGTTTTTT. Translated: CASTVAVYTGELFF.

The V and J genes are TRBV15 and TRBJ2-1; 7 nucleotides match TRBD2. Germline V gene lookup returns CDR1 LNHNV and CDR2 YYDKDF (reference sequence). CDR3 size: 15 residues. The V segment lost 6 bases and the J segment 9 bases; nucleotides outside the gene matches: 14. CDR3 residues: CATSLRRENFGEQFF. CDR3 nucleotide sequence: TGTGCCACCAGTCTTCGGCGGGAGAACTTTGGTGAGCAGTTCTTC. The complete variable domain, with remaining parts taken from reference TRBV15 and TRBJ2-1, reads DAMVIQNPRYQVTQFGKPVTLSCSQTLNHNVMYWYQQKSSQAPKLLFHYYDKDFNNEADTPDNFQSRRPNTSFCFLDIRSPGLGDTAMYLCATSLRRENFGEQFFGPGTRLTVL.

This chain links TRBV2 with TRBJ2-3, with a weak D call TRBD2 (5 bases). CDR1 SNHLY and CDR2 FYNNEI come from the germline V gene. CDR3 length: 14 residues. V lost 4 bases to trimming and J lost 1 base, with 9 bases between them. CDR3 in DNA: TGTGCCAGCAGTGGGACTCGAGGCACAGATACGCAGTATTTT. Translated: CASSGTRGTDTQYF.

This rearrangement joins TRBV27 to TRBJ1-1; no reliable D call. This CDR3 is built from 13 residues. The V and J ends lost 4 bases and 1 base respectively, with 7 bases between them. Germline lookup yields CDR1 MNHEY and CDR2 SMNVEV (reference sequence). In DNA, the CDR3 is TGTGCCAGCAGTTATTTCGGGAACACTGAAGCTTTCTTT. Translating gives CASSYFGNTEAFF.

This clone showed up just a few times. The gene calls are TRBV6-5 and TRBJ1-2; 9 nucleotides agree with TRBD1. The CDR3 loop spans 14 amino acids. V was clipped by 6 bases and J by 4 bases; unmatched bases: 6. Germline V lookup: CDR1 MNHEY, CDR2 SVGAGI. The CDR3: CASRGTGRIYGYTF. The CDR3 DNA follows: TGTGCCAGCAGGGGGACAGGGAGGATCTATGGCTACACCTTC.

In DNA, the CDR3 is TGTGCCAGCAGCTTCAATGCAGGGCCTTCTGGGGGCTACACCTTC. Protein product: CASSFNAGPSGGYTF. The chain uses TRBV11-2 and TRBJ1-2, with D maybe TRBD1 (5 bases). The CDR3 has 15 residues. Germline CDR1 SGHAT, CDR2 FQNNGV. V lost 3 bases to trimming and J lost 8 bases, with 19 bases between them.

V is TRBV2 and J is TRBJ1-4, with 8 bases fitting TRBD1. J gave up 7 bases and V 5 bases, and 3 bases lay outside the gene matches. The CDR3 runs to 13 residues. The germline V gene encodes CDR1 SNHLY and CDR2 FYNNEI. The CDR3 protein is CASSRQGSEKLFF. CDR3 bases: TGTGCCAGCAGTCGACAGGGGAGTGAAAAACTGTTTTTT.

Remarks on this clone: The junction and the germline gene differ at one end; a read error may be behind it. The rearrangement links TRBV5-1 to TRBJ2-3, with 8 bases matching TRBD1. CDR1 and CDR2 from the germline V gene are SGHRS and YFSETQ. The CDR3 has 12 residues. This CDR3 is CASSSLTGESGF. Here the CDR3 DNA reads TGCGCCAGCAGCTCTCTGACAGGGGAGTCGGGTTTT. The full variable domain, in which reference TRBV5-1 and TRBJ2-3 provide the parts outside the CDR3, is KAGVTQTPRYLIKTRGQQVTLSCSPISGHRSVSWYQQTPGQGLQFLFEYFSETQRNKGNFPGRFSGRQFSNSRSEMNVSTLELGDSALYLCASSSLTGESGFGPGTRLTVL.

The chain couples TRBV3-1 (or the pseudogene TRBV3-2) to TRBJ2-7; 9 bases are shared with TRBD1. The CDR3 is 14 residues long. V lost 5 bases, J lost 4 bases, and 6 bases stayed unmatched. The V gene's germline CDR1 is LGHDT and CDR2 YNNKEL (reference sequence). The CDR3 coding sequence is TGTGCCAGCAGCTATACAGGGGGCGAATACGAGCAGTACTTC. Translating gives CASSYTGGEYEQYF.

This sequence joins TRBV12-5 and TRBJ1-5, with D unresolved. CDR1 is LGHNT, CDR2 FRNRAP, per germline. V was clipped by 5 bases and J by 7 bases, with 9 bases between them. There are 12 residues in the CDR3. The CDR3 DNA follows: TGTGCTAGTGGTCTAGGCCCCCAGCCCCAGCATTTT. Translated, it gives CASGLGPQPQHF.

Here the CDR3 DNA reads TGTGCCAGCAGCTTGCGGGTCTATGGCTACACCTTC. Encoded protein: CASSLRVYGYTF. The V gene is TRBV5-6, the J gene TRBJ1-2; no clear D. Deletions cut 1 base from V and 4 bases from J, with 5 bases between. CDR1 and CDR2 (germline): SGHDT, YYEEEE. This CDR3 contains 12 residues.

The genes are TRBV11-2 and TRBJ2-3, with 13 bases identical to TRBD2. Germline loops: CDR1 SGHAT, CDR2 FQNNGV. This CDR3 spans 17 amino acids. V lost 5 bases and J lost 2; bases outside the gene matches: 7. CDR3: CASSRGTSGTLTDTQYF. The CDR3 bases are TGTGCCAGCAGCAGAGGGACTAGCGGGACCCTCACAGATACGCAGTATTTT.